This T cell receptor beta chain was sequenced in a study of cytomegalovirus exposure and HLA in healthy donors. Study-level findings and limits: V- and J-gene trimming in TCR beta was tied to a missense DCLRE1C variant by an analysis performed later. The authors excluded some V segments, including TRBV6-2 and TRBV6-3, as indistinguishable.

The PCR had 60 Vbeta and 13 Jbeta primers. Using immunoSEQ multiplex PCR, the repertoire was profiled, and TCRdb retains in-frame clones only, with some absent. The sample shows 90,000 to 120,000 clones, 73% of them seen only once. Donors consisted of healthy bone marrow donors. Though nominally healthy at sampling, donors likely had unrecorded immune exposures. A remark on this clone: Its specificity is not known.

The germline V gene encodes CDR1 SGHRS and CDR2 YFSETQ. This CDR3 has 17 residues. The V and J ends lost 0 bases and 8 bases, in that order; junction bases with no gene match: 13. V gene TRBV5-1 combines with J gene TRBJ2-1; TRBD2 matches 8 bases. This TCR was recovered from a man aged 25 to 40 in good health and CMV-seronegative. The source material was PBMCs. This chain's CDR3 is CASSLGRNGRARYEQFF. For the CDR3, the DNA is TGCGCCAGCAGCTTGGGCCGGAACGGGAGGGCCCGCTATGAGCAGTTCTTC. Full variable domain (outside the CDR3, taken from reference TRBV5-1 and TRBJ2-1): KAGVTQTPRYLIKTRGQQVTLSCSPISGHRSVSWYQQTPGQGLQFLFEYFSETQRNKGNFPGRFSGRQFSNSRSEMNVSTLELGDSALYLCASSLGRNGRARYEQFFGPGTRLTVL.